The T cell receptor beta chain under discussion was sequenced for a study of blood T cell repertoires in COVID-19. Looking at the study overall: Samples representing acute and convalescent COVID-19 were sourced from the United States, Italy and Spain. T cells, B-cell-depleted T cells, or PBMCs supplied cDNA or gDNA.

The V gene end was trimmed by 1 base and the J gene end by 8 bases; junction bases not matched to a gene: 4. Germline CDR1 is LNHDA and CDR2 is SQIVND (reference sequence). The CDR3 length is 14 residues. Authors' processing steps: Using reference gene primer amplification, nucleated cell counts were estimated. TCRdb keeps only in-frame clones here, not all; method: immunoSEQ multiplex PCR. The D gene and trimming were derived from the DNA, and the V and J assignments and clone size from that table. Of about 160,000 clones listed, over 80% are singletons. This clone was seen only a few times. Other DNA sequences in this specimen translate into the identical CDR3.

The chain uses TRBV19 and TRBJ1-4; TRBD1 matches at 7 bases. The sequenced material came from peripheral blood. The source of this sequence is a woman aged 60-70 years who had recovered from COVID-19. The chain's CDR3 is CASSIGTGPEKLFF. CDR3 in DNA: TGTGCCAGTAGTATAGGGACAGGACCAGAAAAACTGTTTTTT.